This paragraph reports one T cell receptor beta chain. This sample was taken from a study of control samples from healthy donors and cancer patients. Measured with immunoSEQ multiplex PCR; TCRdb has only the in-frame clones, and not every one. The data show roughly 180,000 clones, under 95% seen once. This CDR3 contains 14 residues. V lost 0 bases to trimming and J lost 2 bases, with 7 bases between them. Germline lookup yields CDR1 MNHNS and CDR2 SASEGT. The receptor was isolated from a woman aged 18 to 35 in good health. The J gene is TRBJ1-2, the V gene TRBV6-1, with a possible D match to TRBD1 (5 bases). Sequenced: blood. The CDR3 DNA reads TGTGCCAGCAGTGAAGCATCAGGGAACTATGGCTACACCTTC. It encodes CASSEASGNYGYTF.